This passage covers 14 T cell receptor beta chains from one sample sequenced in a study of T cell repertoires in ileal Crohn's disease. Using immunoSEQ multiplex PCR, the repertoire was profiled, and TCRdb retains in-frame clones only, with some absent. The sample includes over 5,000 clones, roughly four fifths of them seen just once. The sequenced sample was ileal tissue. The source of these receptors is an adult with Crohn's disease.

The J gene is TRBJ2-1, the V gene TRBV12-5; 7 nucleotides align to TRBD1. This CDR3 is built from 14 residues. Germline CDR1 is LGHNT and CDR2 is FRNRAP. Trimming at V came to 7 bases and at J to 9 bases, leaving 12 bases not matched to a gene. The CDR3 DNA reads TGTGCTAGTGCCTTCGGGGACAGCGGCACTGAGCAGTTCTTC. Translation: CASAFGDSGTEQFF. Full variable domain (missing parts from reference TRBV12-5 and TRBJ2-1): DARVTQTPRHKVTEMGQEVTMRCQPILGHNTVFWYRQTMMQGLELLAYFRNRAPLDDSGMPKDRFSAEMPDATLATLKIQPSEPRDSAVYFCASAFGDSGTEQFFGPGTRLTVL.

This clone was observed once. Compared with germline, one end of the junction differs, possibly owing to a read error. This rearrangement joins TRBV5-1 to TRBJ1-1; perhaps TRBD1 as D (5 bases). The CDR3 length is 15 residues. From germline, CDR1 is SGHRS and CDR2 YFSETQ. Written as DNA, the CDR3 is TGCGCCAGCAGCTTGGGGCAGGGAAGGAACGCTGAAGCTTTCTTT. Translated, it gives CASSLGQGRNAEAFF.

The rearrangement uses TRBV4-1 and TRBJ1-2, with D maybe TRBD1 (5 bases). The germline gives CDR1 MGHRA, CDR2 YSYEKL. The CDR3 extends over 15 amino acids. V lost 4 bases and J lost 7, with 19 bases in between. The CDR3 here is CASSPDGPGGRGYTF. CDR3 bases: TGCGCCAGCAGCCCAGACGGTCCCGGGGGTCGTGGCTACACCTTC.

The V and J genes are TRBV5-3 and TRBJ2-7; TRBD1 matches 11 bases. TRBV5-3 is given ORF status, its function remaining uncertain. The CDR3 runs to 13 residues. J was trimmed by 1 base and V by 7 bases; bases with no gene match: 1. The chain's CDR3 is CARGTGGSYEQYF. CDR3 DNA: TGTGCCAGAGGGACAGGGGGTTCCTACGAGCAGTACTTC.

The V gene is TRBV9, the J gene TRBJ1-2; D is ambiguous. With 5 bases removed from V and 3 bases from J, the gap between germline ends came to 11 bases. The germline CDR1 and CDR2 sequences are SGDLS and YYNGEE. This CDR3 has 13 residues. The CDR3 coding sequence is TGTGCCAGCAGTCCGGACGTTGACTATGGCTACACCTTC. Translated, it gives CASSPDVDYGYTF.

The chain couples TRBV19 to TRBJ1-5; 7 positions match TRBD1. CDR3 size: 16 residues. Germline V CDR1 and CDR2: LNHDA, SQIVND (reference sequence). The V gene end was trimmed by 7 bases and the J gene end by 1 base; junction bases not matched to a gene: 10. CDR3 in DNA: TGTGCCAGTACACAGGGGCAGGGGCAAAGCAATCAGCCCCAGCATTTT. Amino acid sequence: CASTQGQGQSNQPQHF.

This chain links TRBV4-1 with TRBJ2-5; 7 bases match TRBD2. Per the germline V gene, CDR1 is MGHRA and CDR2 is YSYEKL. V dropped 1 base and J dropped 2; count of bases not matched to a gene: 7. This CDR3 has 16 amino acids. This CDR3 is CASSQGFREGQETQYF. The DNA for the CDR3 is TGCGCCAGCAGCCAAGGGTTCAGGGAGGGACAAGAGACCCAGTACTTC.

This clone was found once. V is TRBV19 and J is TRBJ1-2; TRBD1 agrees at 10 bases. The V gene's germline CDR1 is LNHDA and CDR2 SQIVND (reference sequence). Trimming cost V 3 bases and J 8 bases; bases outside gene matches: 6. This CDR3 is 14 amino acids long. The CDR3 nucleotides read TGTGCCAGTAGTATCGGACAGGGGGATTGGGGCTACACCTTC. This translates into CASSIGQGDWGYTF. The full variable domain, its missing parts supplied by reference TRBV19 and TRBJ1-2, is DGGITQSPKYLFRKEGQNVTLSCEQNLNHDAMYWYRQDPGQGLRLIYYSQIVNDFQKGDIAEGYSVSREKKESFPLTVTSAQKNPTAFYLCASSIGQGDWGYTFGSGTRLTVV.

This clone was detected only once. The chain employs TRBV7-2 and TRBJ2-2; D is perhaps TRBD1 (6 bases). The CDR3 spans 15 residues. Trimming stripped 5 bases from V and 1 base from J, with 11 bases between. The V gene's germline CDR1 is SGHTA and CDR2 FQGNSA. Written as DNA, the CDR3 is TGTGCCAGCAGCAAGAGGACAGAGAACACCGGGGAGCTGTTTTTT. The encoded protein is CASSKRTENTGELFF.

The chain joins TRBV7-9 to TRBJ2-7; no firm D call. With 4 bases removed from V and 3 bases from J, the gap between germline ends came to 10 bases. This CDR3 is 13 amino acids long. CDR1 is SEHNR, CDR2 FQNEAQ, per germline (reference sequence). The CDR3, as DNA: TGTGCCAGCAGCTCGCTCTGGGGCTACGAGCAGTACTTC. Translation gives CASSSLWGYEQYF.

The chain links TRBV4-1 to TRBJ1-3, with TRBD1 matching 8 bases. Germline trimming cut 4 bases from V and 1 base from J; bases unmatched to any gene: 6. Germline-derived CDR1 and CDR2 are MGHRA and YSYEKL. The CDR3 length is 16 residues. The CDR3, as DNA: TGCGCCAGCAGCCTCCAAGGACAGGGTTCTGGAAACACCATATATTTT. Its translation is CASSLQGQGSGNTIYF.

The chain combines TRBV6-5 with TRBJ1-2; D ambiguous. V was shortened by 0 bases and J by 1 base, with 9 bases between the two germline ends. The CDR3 is made up of 15 amino acids. Germline V CDR1 and CDR2: MNHEY, SVGAGI. The CDR3 DNA reads TGTGCCAGCAGTTACTCTCGGACTATTAACTATGGCTACACCTTC. Its translation: CASSYSRTINYGYTF.

The V and J genes are TRBV9 and TRBJ2-1; 10 positions match TRBD2. Germline CDR1 is SGDLS and CDR2 is YYNGEE. After removal of 1 base from V and 9 bases from J, the junction contained 7 bases not matched to a gene. The CDR3 loop spans 15 amino acids. In DNA, the CDR3 is TGTGCCAGCAGCGTAACCACGCTAGCGGGGGTTGAGCAGTTCTTC. This gives the protein CASSVTTLAGVEQFF.

The chain carries TRBV20-1 and TRBJ1-1; D call uncertain. The CDR3 consists of 11 residues. Germline CDR1 and CDR2: DFQATT and SNEGSKA (reference sequence). V dropped 1 base and J dropped 10 bases, with 10 bases sitting between them. The CDR3, as DNA: TGCAGTGCTAGAGTTTCTACCCTAGCTTTCTTT. Translating gives CSARVSTLAFF.